This T cell receptor (beta chain) was documented in a study of cytomegalovirus exposure and HLA in healthy donors. PCR used 60 Vbeta primers and 13 Jbeta primers. Profiling relied on immunoSEQ multiplex PCR, and the TCRdb table lists in-frame clones only, not all of them. This sample has about 110,000 clones, with roughly 71% found just once. The CDR3 length is 13 residues. Germline V gene sequence: CDR1 MNHEY, CDR2 SMNVEV (reference sequence). V gave up 7 bases and J gave up 1 base, with 10 bases separating them. In the case of this clone: The antigen remains undetermined.

Study findings and constraints: Several of the most significant clusters appeared linked to common viral pathogens, based on a later analysis. Investigators reported about 160 TCR beta chains as tied to cytomegalovirus.

Sequencing was performed on PBMCs. The clonotype comes from a man aged 35 to 55 in good health and CMV-seropositive. This chain connects TRBV27 to TRBJ1-2; perhaps TRBD1 as D (5 bases). CDR3 nucleotide sequence: TGTGCCAGCACGGCAGGGAATAACTATGGCTACACCTTC. This translates into CASTAGNNYGYTF.